This T cell receptor (beta chain) is from a study of blood T cells in healthy people across ages. Then a second PCR, running roughly 7 to 11 cycles, was carried out with a sample-barcoded 5' primer and a J-beta primer mix. One entry per CDR3 protein, called by TCRdb with MiXCR from the 5' RACE reads. Of approximately 730,000 distinct CDR3 sequences listed, about 40% were seen once; the top ten hold 20% to 25%. This clonotype was seen a few times. Material for sequencing was blood. This clonotype was obtained from a woman aged 55-69 years in good health.

The CDR3 spells CSLRTSGSSGELFF. CDR3 sequence (DNA): TGCAGCCTACGGACTAGCGGGAGTTCCGGGGAGCTGTTTTTT. The chain joins TRBV29-1 to TRBJ2-2, with 13 nucleotides matching TRBD2. J lost 6 bases, V lost 8 bases, and 6 bases had no gene match. The length of the CDR3 is 14 residues. CDR1 SQVTM and CDR2 ANQGSEA come from the germline V gene.